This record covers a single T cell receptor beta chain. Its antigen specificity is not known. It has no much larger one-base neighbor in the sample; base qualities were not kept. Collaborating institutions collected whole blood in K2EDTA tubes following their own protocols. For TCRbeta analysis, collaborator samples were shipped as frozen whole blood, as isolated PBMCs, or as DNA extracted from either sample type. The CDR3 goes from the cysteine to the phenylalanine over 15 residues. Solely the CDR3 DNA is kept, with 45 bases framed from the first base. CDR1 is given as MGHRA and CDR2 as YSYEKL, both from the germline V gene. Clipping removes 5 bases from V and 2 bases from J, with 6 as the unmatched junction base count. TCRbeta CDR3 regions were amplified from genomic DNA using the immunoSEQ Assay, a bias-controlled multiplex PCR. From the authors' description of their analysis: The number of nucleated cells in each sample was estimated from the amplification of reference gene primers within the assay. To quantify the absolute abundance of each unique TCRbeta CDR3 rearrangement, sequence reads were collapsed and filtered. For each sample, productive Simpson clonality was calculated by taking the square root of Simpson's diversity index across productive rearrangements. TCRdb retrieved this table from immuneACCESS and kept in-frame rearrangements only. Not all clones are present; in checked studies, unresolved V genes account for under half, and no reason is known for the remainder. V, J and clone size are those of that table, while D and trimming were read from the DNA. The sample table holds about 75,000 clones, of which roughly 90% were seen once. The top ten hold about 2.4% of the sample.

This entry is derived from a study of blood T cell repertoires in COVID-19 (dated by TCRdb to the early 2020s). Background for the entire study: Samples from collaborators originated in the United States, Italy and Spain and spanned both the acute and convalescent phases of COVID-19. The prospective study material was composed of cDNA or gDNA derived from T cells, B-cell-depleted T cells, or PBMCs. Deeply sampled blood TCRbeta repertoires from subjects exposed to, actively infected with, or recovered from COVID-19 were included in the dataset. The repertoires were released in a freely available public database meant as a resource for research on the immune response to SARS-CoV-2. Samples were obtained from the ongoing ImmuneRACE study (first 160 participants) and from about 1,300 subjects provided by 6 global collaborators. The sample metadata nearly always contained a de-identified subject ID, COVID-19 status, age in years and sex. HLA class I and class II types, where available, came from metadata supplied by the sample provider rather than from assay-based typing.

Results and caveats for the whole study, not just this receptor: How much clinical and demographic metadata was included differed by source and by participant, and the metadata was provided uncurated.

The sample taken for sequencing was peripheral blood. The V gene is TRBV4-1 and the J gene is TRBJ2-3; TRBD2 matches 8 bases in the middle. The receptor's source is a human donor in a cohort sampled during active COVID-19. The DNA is TGCGCCAGCAGCGAGCAAGGACTAGCCACAGATACGCAGTATTTT. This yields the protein CASSEQGLATDTQYF.